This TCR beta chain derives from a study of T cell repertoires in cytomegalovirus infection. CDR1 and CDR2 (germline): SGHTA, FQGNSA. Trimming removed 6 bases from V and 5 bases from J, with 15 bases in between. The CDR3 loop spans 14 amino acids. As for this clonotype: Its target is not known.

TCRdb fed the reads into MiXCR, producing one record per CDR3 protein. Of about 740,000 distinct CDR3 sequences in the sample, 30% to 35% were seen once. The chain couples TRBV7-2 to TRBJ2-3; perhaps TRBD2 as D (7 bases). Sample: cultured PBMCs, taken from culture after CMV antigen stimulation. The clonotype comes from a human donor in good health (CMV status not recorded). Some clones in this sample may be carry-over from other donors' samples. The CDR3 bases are TGTGCCAGCAGACTTACAGGGAGGGGAGATACGCAGTATTTT. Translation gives CASRLTGRGDTQYF.